Below, 14 T cell receptor beta chains from the same sample are listed, as sequenced in a study of sequential checkpoint blockade in melanoma (dated by TCRdb to between 2019 and 2020). The sample's treatment or condition label, in plain terms: randomized to nivolumab then ipilimumab (arm A) or the reverse (arm B). Library generation was performed with the immunoSEQ multiplex PCR assay. TCRdb re-hosts the immuneACCESS table, in-frame sequences only. Its copies lack some clones; in the studies checked, an unresolved V gene accounts for under half of them, and the cause for the rest is not known. Within this sample are thousands of clones, with approximately 25% of them counted one time only. The ten largest account for roughly 25% of the sample. Specimen: tumor tissue (inferred from file names), collected from a patient given nivolumab and ipilimumab in sequence. These receptors all come from a human donor with melanoma.

The chain uses TRBV18 and TRBJ1-1; D call uncertain. From germline, CDR1 is KGHSH and CDR2 LQKENI. The V end was cut by 3 bases, the J end by 3 bases, with 5 bases between. The CDR3 runs to 12 residues. The CDR3 region has the DNA TGTGCCAGCTCACCCCCCGACACTGAAGCTTTCTTT. Protein product: CASSPPDTEAFF.

Sample share makes this clone medium-sized. The chain is built from TRBV11-3 and TRBJ1-2, with D perhaps TRBD1 (6 bases). In germline, CDR1 is SGHNT, CDR2 YENEEA. This CDR3 spans 14 amino acids. V lost 2 bases and J 4 bases, leaving 11 bases between the germline ends. In nucleotides, the CDR3 is TGTGCCAGCAGCTTATCAGGGGCCAGCTATGGCTACACCTTC. Translated: CASSLSGASYGYTF.

The CDR3, as DNA: TGTGCCAGCAGTTCACCGGGACAGGGGTTAACTAATGAAAAACTGTTTTTT. Translating it yields CASSSPGQGLTNEKLFF. The V and J genes are TRBV28 and TRBJ1-4, with 10 bases that match TRBD1. Per germline, CDR1 MDHEN and CDR2 SYDVKM. J was trimmed by 1 base and V by 4 bases; bases with no gene match: 6. The CDR3 length is 17 residues.

This clone came up a few times. V usage is TRBV28 and J usage is TRBJ2-3; D not certain. V was cut by 5 bases and J by 2 bases, with 11 bases left in between. Looked up from germline, CDR1 is MDHEN and CDR2 is SYDVKM. The CDR3 runs 14 residues. CDR3 region: CASSRVRSTDTQYF. The DNA of the CDR3 is TGTGCCAGCAGTAGAGTCAGATCCACAGATACGCAGTATTTT.

V and J are TRBV6-8 and TRBJ2-3; TRBD2 aligns across 12 bases. The CDR3 covers 16 residues. The ends lost 7 bases at V and 4 bases at J; junction bases unmatched: 9. From germline, CDR1 is MNHGY and CDR2 SAAAGT. The CDR3 sequence is CASTQTLAGGADTQYF. The CDR3, as DNA: TGTGCCAGCACTCAGACACTAGCGGGAGGAGCAGATACGCAGTATTTT.

The rearrangement joins TRBV6-8 to TRBJ2-1; 7 bases are a match to TRBD2. The germline V gene has CDR1 MNHGY and CDR2 SAAAGT. The V segment lost 0 bases and the J segment 7 bases; nucleotides outside the gene matches: 0. This CDR3 is built from 13 residues. CDR3 nucleotide sequence: TGTGCCAGCAGTTACTCTAGCGGGAATGAGCAGTTCTTC. This translates into CASSYSSGNEQFF.

This chain uses TRBV18 with TRBJ2-7; D assignment may be TRBD1 or TRBD2 (5 bases each). V was clipped by 1 base and J by 0 bases, with 7 bases between them. In germline, CDR1 is KGHSH, CDR2 LQKENI. This CDR3 is built from 14 residues. CDR3 DNA sequence: TGTGCCAGCTCACCACAGGGGAGCTCCTACGAGCAGTACTTC. This encodes CASSPQGSSYEQYF.

This clone showed up just a few times. V usage is TRBV19 and J usage is TRBJ2-7; D may be TRBD2 (6 bases). This CDR3 contains 16 residues. Germline lookup yields CDR1 LNHDA and CDR2 SQIVND (reference sequence). V lost 6 bases and J lost 4, with 22 bases in between. CDR3 coding DNA: TGTGCCAGTAGACCAACCCGGGACTCGCGCACTTACGAGCAGTACTTC. This encodes CASRPTRDSRTYEQYF.

The chain carries TRBV18 and TRBJ2-7, with D possibly being TRBD1 (6 bases). Germline V gene sequence: CDR1 KGHSH, CDR2 LQKENI. The CDR3 runs 12 residues. Trimming took 3 bases from V and 6 from J, leaving 9 bases between them. The CDR3 loop is CASSPGQPEQYF. DNA for the CDR3: TGTGCCAGCTCACCGGGACAACCCGAGCAGTACTTC.

This clone was detected a few times. This chain joins TRBV6-8 and TRBJ2-1; 10 bases agree with TRBD2. The CDR3 contains 15 residues. The trim removed 2 bases at V and 6 bases at J, leaving 4 bases unmatched. Per the germline V gene, CDR1 is MNHGY and CDR2 is SAAAGT. CDR3 loop: CASSYQGLATNEQFF. CDR3 DNA: TGTGCCAGCAGTTACCAGGGACTAGCGACCAATGAGCAGTTCTTC.

J is TRBJ2-2 and V is TRBV4-1; tentative D call: TRBD1 (6 bases). The CDR3 has 15 residues. Germline CDR1 and CDR2: MGHRA and YSYEKL. The V end was cut by 4 bases, the J end by 6 bases, with 15 bases between. The DNA of the CDR3 is TGCGCCAGCAGCCCTACCACAGGGTTCGCCGGGGAGCTGTTTTTT. Translation gives CASSPTTGFAGELFF.

This clone has more than one count but fewer than ten. The chain carries TRBV5-1 and TRBJ2-3; D could derive from TRBD1 or TRBD2 (5 bases each). In germline, CDR1 is SGHRS, CDR2 YFSETQ. V was pared by 2 bases and J by 6 bases, with 22 bases between. This CDR3 spans 17 amino acids. CDR3 residues: CASSLGHRDQLLDTQYF. CDR3 nucleotide sequence: TGCGCCAGCAGCTTAGGTCACCGGGACCAATTACTTGATACGCAGTATTTT.

In this sample, this clone turned up a few times. CDR3 nucleotide sequence: TGCGCCAGCAGCGAGGGATATAGCAATCAGCCCCAGCATTTT. Amino acid sequence: CASSEGYSNQPQHF. The chain joins TRBV5-1 to TRBJ1-5; D is ambiguous. Germline CDR1 and CDR2: SGHRS and YFSETQ. This CDR3 is built from 14 residues. V lost 4 bases to trimming and J lost 0 bases, with 8 bases between them.

This clone has a count of ten or more. The CDR3 sequence: CASSFSTGTNTGELFF. The CDR3, as DNA: TGTGCCAGCAGCTTCAGTACAGGGACGAACACCGGGGAGCTGTTTTTT. This chain links TRBV11-3 with TRBJ2-2; tentative D call: TRBD1 (6 bases). From germline, CDR1 is SGHNT and CDR2 YENEEA. The CDR3 totals 16 residues. V was clipped by 3 bases and J by 0 bases, with 11 bases between them.